These 22 T cell receptor beta chains were all obtained from the same sample, sequenced in a study of response to subunit inactivated influenza vaccine. TCRdb itself ran the RT-PCR reads through MiXCR, one entry per CDR3 protein. The data show roughly 170,000 distinct CDR3 sequences, 7.5% to 10% seen once. The sample in question was non-naive T cells sorted from PBMCs, obtained on the day of vaccination. The receptors shown here come from a man aged 50-59 years who received an inactivated influenza vaccine.

The sample holds many counts of this clonotype. The V call is TRBV5-1, the J call TRBJ2-3, with D possibly called TRBD1 or TRBD2 (5 bases each). Trimming took 7 bases from V and 2 from J, leaving 11 bases between them. This CDR3 has 13 residues. The germline CDR1 and CDR2 sequences are SGHRS and YFSETQ. This CDR3 reads CASAPGPTDTQYF. The CDR3 bases are TGCGCCAGCGCCCCGGGACCCACAGATACGCAGTATTTT. The whole variable domain, filled in from reference TRBV5-1 and TRBJ2-3, reads KAGVTQTPRYLIKTRGQQVTLSCSPISGHRSVSWYQQTPGQGLQFLFEYFSETQRNKGNFPGRFSGRQFSNSRSEMNVSTLELGDSALYLCASAPGPTDTQYFGPGTRLTVL.

This clonotype has more than one count but fewer than ten. This chain links TRBV18 with TRBJ1-1; possible D gene TRBD1, 5 bases. V lost 2 bases, J lost 3 bases, and 7 bases lay in between. There are 13 residues in the CDR3. The germline V gene has CDR1 KGHSH and CDR2 LQKENI. In DNA form, the CDR3 reads TGTGCCAGCTCACCAGGGGCGCACACTGAAGCTTTCTTT. Translated, it gives CASSPGAHTEAFF.

At least ten counts were recorded for this clonotype. This chain joins TRBV4-3 and TRBJ2-7, with D unresolved. The CDR3 loop spans 15 amino acids. CDR1 LGHNA and CDR2 YSLEER come from the germline V gene. The V gene lost 1 base and the J gene lost 0 bases, with 10 bases spanning the gap. The CDR3 is CASSQVFGYSYEQYF. CDR3 DNA: TGCGCCAGCAGCCAAGTGTTCGGCTACTCCTACGAGCAGTACTTC.

The count of this clonotype is one. The chain has TRBV20-1 and TRBJ2-5; 7 nucleotides agree with TRBD2. The CDR3 is 12 residues long. Germline loops: CDR1 DFQATT, CDR2 SNEGSKA (reference sequence). V shed 6 bases, J shed 4 bases, and the junction held 5 bases outside the gene matches. The CDR3 nucleotides are TGCAGTGCCCATTCGGGGGGAGAGACCCAGTACTTC. It yields the protein CSAHSGGETQYF.

This clonotype was seen more than once but under ten times. The chain uses TRBV18 and TRBJ2-5; the match to TRBD1 covers 11 bases. Trimming at V came to 4 bases and at J to 3 bases, leaving 4 bases not matched to a gene. The CDR3 has 15 amino acids. Per the germline V gene, CDR1 is KGHSH and CDR2 is LQKENI. The CDR3 DNA follows: TGTGCCAGCTCACATGGGACAGGGGGTGAAGAGACCCAGTACTTC. Protein: CASSHGTGGEETQYF. The complete variable domain, with remaining parts taken from reference TRBV18 and TRBJ2-5, reads NAGVMQNPRHLVRRRGQEARLRCSPMKGHSHVYWYRQLPEEGLKFMVYLQKENIIDESGMPKERFSAEFPKEGPSILRIQQVVRGDSAAYFCASSHGTGGEETQYFGPGTRLLVL.

V usage is TRBV10-2 and J usage is TRBJ2-5; 7 bases are a match to TRBD2. Looked up from germline, CDR1 is WSHSY and CDR2 is SAAADI. This CDR3 comprises 16 residues. V trimming: 4 bases; J trimming: 2 bases; junction bases outside the gene matches: 10. CDR3 coding DNA: TGCGCCAGCAGTGTTCTGGGGGGGACGGGACAAGAGACCCAGTACTTC. Residues: CASSVLGGTGQETQYF.

The chain employs TRBV6-2 or TRBV6-3 and TRBJ2-5; tentatively, D is TRBD1 (5 bases). With 6 bases removed from V and 1 base from J, the gap between germline ends came to 15 bases. Per the germline V gene, CDR1 is MNHEY and CDR2 is SVGEGT. This CDR3 contains 15 residues. CDR3 amino acids: CASSSQGRAQETQYF. CDR3 bases: TGTGCCAGCAGCTCCCAGGGCCGCGCCCAAGAGACCCAGTACTTC.

The rearrangement joins TRBV10-1 to TRBJ2-3, with D possibly called TRBD1 or TRBD2 (7 bases each). Germline lookup yields CDR1 WNHNN and CDR2 SYGVQD (reference sequence). The CDR3 runs 14 residues. V shed 5 bases and J shed 6 bases, with 15 bases lying between them. CDR3 bases: TGCGCCAGCAGTCCAGGGGGGGGCCGGGATACGCAGTATTTT. Its protein product is CASSPGGGRDTQYF.

This clonotype came up a few times. J is TRBJ1-5 and V is TRBV20-1; D possibly corresponds to TRBD1 (6 bases). The CDR3 length is 15 residues. Germline values: CDR1 DFQATT, CDR2 SNEGSKA (reference sequence). Trimming shortened V by 3 bases and J by 0 bases, and 12 bases separated the two germline ends. The CDR3 DNA reads as TGCAGTGCTAGCCAGGGGATTTATAGCAATCAGCCCCAGCATTTT. Amino acid sequence: CSASQGIYSNQPQHF.

CDR3: CASSLSALLADLLPYEQYF. DNA of the CDR3: TGTGCCAGCAGTTTATCGGCACTACTCGCGGACCTCCTACCCTACGAGCAGTACTTC. The V and J genes are TRBV27 and TRBJ2-7; no clear D. The CDR3 spans 19 residues. Trimming removed 0 bases at V and 2 bases at J, with 23 bases between. Germline V CDR1 and CDR2: MNHEY, SMNVEV (reference sequence).

The rearrangement joins TRBV5-1 to TRBJ2-2, with 8 bases identical to TRBD1. CDR3 length: 16 residues. The V gene's germline CDR1 is SGHRS and CDR2 YFSETQ. V shed 7 bases, J shed 5 bases, and the junction held 13 bases outside the gene matches. The CDR3 is CASLSPGGAGTGELFF. CDR3 nucleotide sequence: TGCGCCAGCTTAAGTCCAGGGGGCGCGGGAACCGGGGAGCTGTTTTTT.

This clonotype was counted a few times. The chain links TRBV20-1 to TRBJ1-1; no clear D gene. This CDR3 has 9 amino acids. Trimming took off 3 bases at V and 11 bases at J, with 7 bases between the two ends. Germline V gene data show CDR1 as DFQATT and CDR2 as SNEGSKA (reference sequence). The CDR3 DNA follows: TGCAGTGCTAGCGCGTGGGCTTTCTTT. Protein: CSASAWAFF.

This clonotype was counted only a few times. The V and J genes are TRBV5-5 and TRBJ1-6, with D unclear. The germline V gene has CDR1 SGHKS and CDR2 YYEKEE (reference sequence). Between the trimmed V and J ends, which lost 0 bases and 9 bases, there was a span of 13 bases. This CDR3 region has 15 residues. CDR3 in amino acids: CASSLGPSKGSPLHF. In DNA, the CDR3 is TGTGCCAGCAGCTTGGGTCCCTCTAAGGGTTCACCCCTCCACTTT.

The chain links TRBV5-6 to TRBJ1-4, with 7 nucleotides matching TRBD1. Trimming took 5 bases from V and 5 from J; bases not matched to a gene: 12. CDR1 is SGHDT and CDR2 is YYEEEE in the germline V gene. The CDR3 runs to 16 residues. CDR3 nucleotides: TGTGCCAGCAGGCCTAGAGGGGGCGGTGGAAATGAAAAACTGTTTTTT. It is translated as CASRPRGGGGNEKLFF.

This clonotype was picked up many times. This chain links TRBV18 with TRBJ2-3, with 14 bases identical to TRBD2. The germline V gene encodes CDR1 KGHSH and CDR2 LQKENI. The V gene end was trimmed by 6 bases and the J gene end by 2 bases; junction bases not matched to a gene: 7. The CDR3 loop spans 17 amino acids. CDR3 coding DNA: TGTGCCAGCTCCCGGACTAGCGGGGGGCTTACCACAGATACGCAGTATTTT. This translates into CASSRTSGGLTTDTQYF.

J is TRBJ2-3 and V is TRBV7-2; the D gene is possibly TRBD2 (6 bases). The V gene lost 2 bases and the J gene lost 2 bases, with 8 bases spanning the gap. Germline V lookup: CDR1 SGHTA, CDR2 FQGNSA. CDR3 length: 14 amino acids. In nucleotides, the CDR3 is TGTGCCAGCAGCTTACGGGGGTTCACAGATACGCAGTATTTT. It translates to CASSLRGFTDTQYF.

This clonotype appeared a few times. This rearrangement joins TRBV20-1 to TRBJ2-5; 12 bases fit TRBD2. Trimming cost V 0 bases and J 7 bases; bases outside gene matches: 6. CDR1 DFQATT and CDR2 SNEGSKA come from the germline V gene (reference sequence). CDR3 size: 15 residues. CDR3 bases: TGCAGTGCTAGAGACCTAGCGGGGGGGCCGTGGACCCAGTACTTC. Translated, it gives CSARDLAGGPWTQYF.

This clonotype occurred many times. This chain uses TRBV6-5 with TRBJ2-7; no clear D gene. CDR1 and CDR2 from the germline V gene are MNHEY and SVGAGI. The germline V and J ends were trimmed by 2 bases and 3 bases, with 11 bases remaining between them. The CDR3 is 14 amino acids. This CDR3 is CASSYRAPYYEQYF. CDR3 bases: TGTGCCAGCAGTTACCGGGCTCCCTACTACGAGCAGTACTTC.

There are a few counts of this clonotype. The J gene is TRBJ2-7, the V gene TRBV12-3 or TRBV12-4; tentatively, D is TRBD2 (6 bases). The CDR3 consists of 14 residues. V shed 7 bases and J shed 1 base, with 14 bases lying between them. CDR3 region: CASKSRDFSYEQYF. CDR3 nucleotides: TGTGCCAGCAAGAGCCGGGACTTTTCCTACGAGCAGTACTTC.

This clonotype has at least ten counts. V is TRBV2 and J is TRBJ2-7; D possibly corresponds to TRBD1 (6 bases). Trimming cost V 6 bases and J 4 bases, with 16 bases left between them. Germline V lookup: CDR1 SNHLY, CDR2 FYNNEI. CDR3 length equals 14 residues. The CDR3: CASRASGVRYEQYF. The CDR3 bases are TGTGCCAGCAGGGCCTCAGGGGTGAGGTACGAGCAGTACTTC. Filled out from reference TRBV2 and TRBJ2-7, the complete variable domain reads EPEVTQTPSHQVTQMGQEVILRCVPISNHLYFYWYRQILGQKVEFLVSFYNNEISEKSEIFDDQFSVERPDGSNFTLKIRSTKLEDSAMYFCASRASGVRYEQYFGPGTRLTVT.

This clonotype was observed many times. The rearrangement joins TRBV9 to TRBJ1-1, with 8 bases fitting TRBD1. Looked up from germline, CDR1 is SGDLS and CDR2 is YYNGEE. The CDR3 sequence is 16 residues long. V was clipped by 6 bases and J by 6 bases; unmatched bases: 16. For the CDR3, the DNA is TGTGCCAGCAACTCAGGGGGCCCATCCAAGGGTGCTGAAGCTTTCTTT. Translated: CASNSGGPSKGAEAFF.

This clonotype was observed many times. The chain recombines TRBV4-2 with TRBJ1-1; TRBD1 agrees at 8 bases. Per germline, CDR1 LGHNA and CDR2 YNFKEQ. V shed 6 bases, J shed 0 bases, and the junction held 12 bases outside the gene matches. The CDR3 consists of 17 residues. CDR3 nucleotide sequence: TGTGCCAGCAGTACTACAGGGGGGTTTCTTGTGAACACTGAAGCTTTCTTT. Translating it yields CASSTTGGFLVNTEAFF.